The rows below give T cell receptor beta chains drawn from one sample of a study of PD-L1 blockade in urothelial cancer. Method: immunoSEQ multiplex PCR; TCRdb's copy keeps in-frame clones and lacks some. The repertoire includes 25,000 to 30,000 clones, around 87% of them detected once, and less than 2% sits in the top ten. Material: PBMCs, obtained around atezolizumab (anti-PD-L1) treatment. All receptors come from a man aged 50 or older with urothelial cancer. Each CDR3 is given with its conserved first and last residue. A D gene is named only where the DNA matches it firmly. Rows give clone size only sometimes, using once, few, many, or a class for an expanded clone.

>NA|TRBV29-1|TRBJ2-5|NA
TGCAGCGTTGTGCGGGGAGAGGAGACCCAGTACTTC
CSVVRGEETQYF
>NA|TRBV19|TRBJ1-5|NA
TGTGCCACCGACCGGGGGAGCAATCAGCCCCAGCATTTT
CATDRGSNQPQHF
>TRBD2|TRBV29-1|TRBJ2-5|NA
TGCAGCGTTGAAGGTTACGGCGGGGGGCTTGGGACCCAGTACTTC
CSVEGYGGGLGTQYF
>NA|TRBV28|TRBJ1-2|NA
TGTGCCAGCAGGGGGACACCTCCCTACACCTTC
CASRGTPPYTF
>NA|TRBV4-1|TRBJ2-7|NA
TGCGCCAGCAGCCAAGATCCACACCGGGCCTACGAGCAGTACTTC
CASSQDPHRAYEQYF
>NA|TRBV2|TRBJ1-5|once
TGTGCCAGCAGTGAAAGTAGGGGTTTGGACAAACATCAGCCCCAGCATTTT
CASSESRGLDKHQPQHF
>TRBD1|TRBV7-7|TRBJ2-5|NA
TGTGCTAGCAGCCGAGACAGGGGACAAGAGACCCAGTACTTC
CASSRDRGQETQYF
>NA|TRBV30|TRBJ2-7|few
TGTGCCTGGGGTCTATACGAGCAGTACTTC
CAWGLYEQYF
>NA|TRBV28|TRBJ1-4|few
TGTGCCAGCAGTTTATCCCGATGGGGCGAAAAACTGTTTTTT
CASSLSRWGEKLFF
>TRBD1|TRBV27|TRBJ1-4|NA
TGTGCCAGCAGTGCCTTGACAGGGGGAGATGAAAAACTGTTTTTT
CASSALTGGDEKLFF
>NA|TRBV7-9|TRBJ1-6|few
TGTGCCAGCAGCCAAGGCGGGAGTAATTCACCCCTCCACTTT
CASSQGGSNSPLHF
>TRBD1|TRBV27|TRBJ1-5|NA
TGTGCCAGCAGTGTCATACAGGGGAATCAGCCCCAGCATTTT
CASSVIQGNQPQHF
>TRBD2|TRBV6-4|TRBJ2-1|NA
TGTGCCAGCAGTGTGGGACTAGCGGAAAGCAATGAGCAGTTCTTC
CASSVGLAESNEQFF
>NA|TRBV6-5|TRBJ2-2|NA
TGTGCCAGCAGTTACCCGGGCACCGGGGAGCTGTTTTTT
CASSYPGTGELFF
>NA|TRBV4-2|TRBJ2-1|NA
TGTGCCAGCAGCACCACTCCCTCCCGCGAGCAGTTCTTC
CASSTTPSREQFF
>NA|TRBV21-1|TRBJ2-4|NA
TGTGCCAGCAGCACGACAGGGGATCAGTACTTC
CASSTTGDQYF
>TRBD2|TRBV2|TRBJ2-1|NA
TGTGCCAGCAGGGTAAAGAGCAAGCGGGATGTCTACAATGAGCAGTTCTTC
CASRVKSKRDVYNEQFF
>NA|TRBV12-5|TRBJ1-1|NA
TGTGCTAGTGGTTCAACCCCGGCAGGGGCCACTGAAGCTTTCTTT
CASGSTPAGATEAFF
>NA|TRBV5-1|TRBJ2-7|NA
TGCGCCAGCAGCTTGGCGGGTTTGAGCTCCTACGAGCAGTACTTC
CASSLAGLSSYEQYF
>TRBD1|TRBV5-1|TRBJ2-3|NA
TGCGCCAGCACCCTCGTTGGACAGGGTGCCGCAGATACGCAGTATTTT
CASTLVGQGAADTQYF
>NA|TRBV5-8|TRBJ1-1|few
TGTGCCAGCAGCTTTGCTTCTGGAGCTGCTCTGAACACTGAAGCTTTCTTT
CASSFASGAALNTEAFF
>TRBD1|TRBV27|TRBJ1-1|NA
TGTGCCAGCAGTTTATCGGGACAGAGGAGGGGTGAAGCTTTCTTT
CASSLSGQRRGEAFF
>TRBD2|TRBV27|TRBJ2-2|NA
TGTGCCAGCAGTGCGGGGGGGAACACCGGGGAGCTGTTTTTT
CASSAGGNTGELFF
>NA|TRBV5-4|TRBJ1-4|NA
TGTGCCAGCAGCAACCGGGAGCCTTCTGAAAAACTGTTTTTT
CASSNREPSEKLFF